This is a list of T cell receptor beta chains from one sample in a study of beta chain features in type 1 diabetes. The table came from immunoSEQ multiplex PCR; TCRdb's copy has only in-frame clones and leaves some out. The table shows 500,000 to 850,000 clones, with 11% to 15% occurring only once. The sample was naive CD4+ T cells from blood. The receptors stem from a man aged 18-30 years with type 1 diabetes. The CDR3 runs from the conserved cysteine through the conserved F or W. A D gene is named only where the DNA matches it firmly. Not all rows give a size; the values are once, few, many and, for expanded clones, a class.

>TRBJ2-3|.|TRBV29-1|TRBD2|15
CSVLGTSGRTDTQYF
TGCAGCGTTCTCGGGACTAGCGGACGCACAGATACGCAGTATTTT
>TRBJ1-5|few|TRBV30|.|13
CAWSAQEGQPQHF
TGTGCCTGGAGTGCGCAGGAAGGTCAGCCCCAGCATTTT
>TRBJ1-5|.|TRBV19|TRBD1|15
CASGDREWRSQPQHF
TGTGCCAGTGGGGACAGGGAGTGGCGGAGTCAGCCCCAGCATTTT
>TRBJ2-4|few|TRBV5-6|.|14
CASSPRLAKNIQYF
TGTGCCAGCAGCCCCAGGCTAGCCAAAAACATTCAGTACTTC
>TRBJ2-3|few|TRBV5-1|.|17
CASSLGMGTGDTDTQYF
TGCGCCAGCAGCCTTGGGATGGGGACGGGGGACACAGATACGCAGTATTTT
>TRBJ2-6|few|TRBV19|.|13
CASRRAGANVLTF
TGTGCCAGTAGGAGGGCTGGGGCCAACGTCCTGACTTTC
>TRBJ2-2|.|TRBV7-3|.|18
CASSPHSPGQGMSGELFF
TGTGCCAGCAGCCCTCACTCCCCCGGCCAGGGGATGTCCGGGGAGCTGTTTTTT
>TRBJ2-6|.|TRBV29-1|TRBD1|15
CSARTGAKGANVLTF
TGCAGCGCCAGGACAGGGGCGAAAGGGGCCAACGTCCTGACTTTC
>TRBJ2-5|few|TRBV30|.|12
CAWSSVKETQYF
TGTGCCTGGAGTTCCGTGAAAGAGACCCAGTACTTC
>TRBJ1-1|few|TRBV11-2|.|15
CASSLERGPNTEAFF
TGTGCCAGCAGCTTAGAGAGAGGACCGAACACTGAAGCTTTCTTT
>TRBJ1-1|.|TRBV6-5|TRBD1|12
CASTDRITEAFF
TGTGCCAGCACGGACAGGATCACTGAAGCTTTCTTT
>TRBJ2-7|.|TRBV7-2|.|11
CASSAFDEQYF
TGTGCCAGCAGCGCCTTCGACGAGCAGTACTTC
>TRBJ2-1|.|TRBV19|TRBD2|17
CASSTGEGLGAYNEQFF
TGTGCCAGTAGTACCGGAGAGGGACTAGGGGCCTACAATGAGCAGTTCTTC
>TRBJ1-2|few|TRBV4-3|TRBD1|16
CASRKGQASTNYGYTF
TGCGCCAGCAGAAAGGGACAGGCCTCGACTAACTATGGCTACACCTTC
>TRBJ2-1|few|TRBV4-1|.|16
CASSQVTWGTNNEQFF
TGCGCCAGCAGCCAAGTGACTTGGGGCACTAACAATGAGCAGTTCTTC
>TRBJ1-5|.|TRBV9|TRBD1|14
CASSPDREGQPQHF
TGTGCCAGCAGCCCCGACAGGGAGGGCCAGCCCCAGCATTTT
>TRBJ2-3|.|TRBV7-7|.|14
CASSLSRTTDTQYF
TGTGCTAGCAGCTTATCGCGGACCACAGATACGCAGTATTTT
>TRBJ2-1|few|TRBV5-1|TRBD2|16
CASSLASSGFYNEQFF
TGCGCCAGCAGCCTCGCTTCTAGCGGGTTCTACAATGAGCAGTTCTTC
>TRBJ1-1|.|TRBV18|.|16
CASSLAPVGANTEAFF
TGTGCCAGCTCACTAGCCCCAGTGGGCGCGAACACTGAAGCTTTCTTT
>TRBJ1-3|.|TRBV30|.|14
CAWAFRGVGNTIYF
TGTGCCTGGGCGTTTCGAGGGGTTGGAAACACCATATATTTT
>TRBJ2-3|many|TRBV7-9|.|12
CASSSAWNTQYF
TGTGCCAGCAGCTCAGCCTGGAATACGCAGTATTTT
>TRBJ2-3|.|TRBV10-3|TRBD2|13
CAIRASGTDTQYF
TGTGCCATCAGGGCTAGCGGTACAGATACGCAGTATTTT
>TRBJ2-5|.|TRBV6-1|.|12
CASSRGQETQYF
TGTGCCAGCAGTAGGGGGCAAGAGACCCAGTACTTC
>TRBJ1-6|.|TRBV29-1|.|14
CSVSLSSYNSPLHF
TGCAGCGTCTCACTGAGCTCCTATAATTCACCCCTCCACTTT
>TRBJ1-5|.|TRBV16|.|13
CASSPHQNQPQHF
TGTGCCAGCAGCCCCCACCAAAATCAGCCCCAGCATTTT
>TRBJ2-1|few|TRBV19|.|15
CASSIGAGPYNEQFF
TGTGCCAGTAGTATAGGGGCGGGACCCTACAATGAGCAGTTCTTC
>TRBJ2-7|few|TRBV4-3|.|14
CASSQDLGPYEQYF
TGCGCCAGCAGCCAAGACCTCGGGCCCTACGAGCAGTACTTC
>TRBJ2-7|.|TRBV7-9|TRBD2|13
CASSPGTSGKEYF
TGTGCCAGCAGCCCAGGGACTAGCGGGAAGGAGTACTTC
>TRBJ2-7|.|TRBV6-5|.|15
CASTPAGQRDYEQYF
TGTGCCAGCACCCCGGCAGGACAGAGAGATTACGAGCAGTACTTC